This T cell receptor (beta chain) was retrieved from a study of blood T cell repertoires in COVID-19. Study in general: Collection of acute and convalescent COVID-19 samples took place in the United States, Italy and Spain. PBMCs, B-cell-depleted T cells, or T cells provided the cDNA or gDNA that made up the material.

Germline assignment: CDR1 SGHRS and CDR2 YFSETQ. Trimming removed 0 bases from V and 2 bases from J, with 10 bases in between. The CDR3 is 15 amino acids. This clone occurred a few times. Profiled with immunoSEQ multiplex PCR; TCRdb holds only in-frame clones, not every one. This table holds around 160,000 clones, approximately 90% found once. The TCR comes from a man younger than 35 with acute or convalescent COVID-19. The J gene is TRBJ2-3, the V gene TRBV5-1; no definite D call. The specimen was peripheral blood. The CDR3 nucleotides read TGCGCCAGCAGCTTGGGGGCCTCTTTCACAGATACGCAGTATTTT. This gives the protein CASSLGASFTDTQYF.